This record covers a single TCR beta chain. This entry comes from a study of blood T cell repertoires in COVID-19. Study overall: From T cells, B-cell-depleted T cells, or PBMCs came the material, which was cDNA or gDNA.

All enrollees were about 18 to 89 years old and from 20 to 30 US areas. Clinical history as reported by participants underpinned cohort assignment. The study counted Cohort 3 donors as recovered given two negative PCRs, clearance, or symptom resolution. Generated by immunoSEQ multiplex PCR, the TCRdb table keeps only in-frame clones and is missing some. The sample has 150,000 to 200,000 clones, about 91% seen once. Germline loops: CDR1 MDHEN, CDR2 SYDVKM. The CDR3 loop spans 13 amino acids. The V gene lost 6 bases and the J gene lost 2 bases, with 8 bases spanning the gap. This TCR derives from a woman younger than 35 who had recovered from COVID-19. The genes are TRBV28 and TRBJ2-1; D unclear. Sample: PBMCs or T cells enriched from blood (not recorded which). Written as DNA, the CDR3 is TGTGCCAGCAGCTCACTTCCCTACAATGAGCAGTTCTTC. Translating it yields CASSSLPYNEQFF.